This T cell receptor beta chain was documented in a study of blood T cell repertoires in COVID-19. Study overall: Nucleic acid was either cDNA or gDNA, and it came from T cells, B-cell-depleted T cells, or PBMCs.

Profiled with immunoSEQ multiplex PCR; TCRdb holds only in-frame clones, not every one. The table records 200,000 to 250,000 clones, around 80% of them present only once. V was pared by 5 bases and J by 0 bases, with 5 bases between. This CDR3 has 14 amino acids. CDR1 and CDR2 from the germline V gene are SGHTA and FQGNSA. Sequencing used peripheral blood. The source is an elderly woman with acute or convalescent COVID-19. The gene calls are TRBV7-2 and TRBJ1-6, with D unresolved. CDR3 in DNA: TGTGCCAGCAGCGGGAGCTCCTATAATTCACCCCTCCACTTT. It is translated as CASSGSSYNSPLHF.